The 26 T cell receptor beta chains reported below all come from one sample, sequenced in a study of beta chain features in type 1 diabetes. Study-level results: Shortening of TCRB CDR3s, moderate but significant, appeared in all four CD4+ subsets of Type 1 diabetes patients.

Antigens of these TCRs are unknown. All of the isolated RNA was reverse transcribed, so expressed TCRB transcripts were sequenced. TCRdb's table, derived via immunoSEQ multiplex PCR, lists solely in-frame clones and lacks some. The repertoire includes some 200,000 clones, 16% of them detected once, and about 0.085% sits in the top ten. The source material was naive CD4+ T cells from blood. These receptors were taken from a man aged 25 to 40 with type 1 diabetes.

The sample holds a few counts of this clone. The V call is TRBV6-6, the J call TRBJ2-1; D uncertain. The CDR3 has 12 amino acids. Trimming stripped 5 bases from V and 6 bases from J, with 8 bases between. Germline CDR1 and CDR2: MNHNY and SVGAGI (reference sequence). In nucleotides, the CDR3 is TGTGCCAGCAGTCCAGTAGGCAATGAGCAGTTCTTC. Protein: CASSPVGNEQFF.

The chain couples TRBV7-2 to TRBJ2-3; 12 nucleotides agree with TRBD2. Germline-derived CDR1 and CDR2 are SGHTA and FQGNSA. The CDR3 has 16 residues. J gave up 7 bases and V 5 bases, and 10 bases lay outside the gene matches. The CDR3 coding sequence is TGTGCCAGCAGCAACGGACTAGCGGGAAGGGGGAATACGCAGTATTTT. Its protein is CASSNGLAGRGNTQYF.

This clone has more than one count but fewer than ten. Here the CDR3 DNA reads TGTGCCAGCAGCCAGTGGGGTGCCAAAAACATTCAGTACTTC. Its protein is CASSQWGAKNIQYF. The chain joins TRBV5-4 to TRBJ2-4, with D uncertain. There are 14 residues in the CDR3. Germline lookup yields CDR1 SGHNT and CDR2 YYREEE (reference sequence). V gave up 4 bases and J gave up 1 base, with 9 bases separating them.

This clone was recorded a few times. Written as DNA, the CDR3 is TGTGCCAGCATCCGAGGGGGCGAGGGCTCTGGGGCCAACGTCCTGACTTTC. Translated, it gives CASIRGGEGSGANVLTF. The chain uses TRBV28 and TRBJ2-6, with TRBD1 matching over 7 bases. The CDR3 runs 17 residues. J gave up 0 bases and V 7 bases, and 9 bases lay outside the gene matches. Germline V lookup: CDR1 MDHEN, CDR2 SYDVKM.

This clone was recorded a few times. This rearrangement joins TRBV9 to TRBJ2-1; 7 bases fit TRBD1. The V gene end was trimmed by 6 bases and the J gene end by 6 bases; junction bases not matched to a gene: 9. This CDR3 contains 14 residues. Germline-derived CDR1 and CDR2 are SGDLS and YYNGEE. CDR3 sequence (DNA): TGTGCCAGCAAAATGGGACAGTCAAGCAATGAGCAGTTCTTC. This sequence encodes CASKMGQSSNEQFF.

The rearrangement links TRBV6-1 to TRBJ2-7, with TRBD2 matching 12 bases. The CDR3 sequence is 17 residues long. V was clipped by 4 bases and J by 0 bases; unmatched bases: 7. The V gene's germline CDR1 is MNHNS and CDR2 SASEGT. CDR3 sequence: CASSATSGRPSSYEQYF. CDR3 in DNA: TGTGCCAGCAGTGCTACTAGCGGGAGGCCGAGCTCCTACGAGCAGTACTTC.

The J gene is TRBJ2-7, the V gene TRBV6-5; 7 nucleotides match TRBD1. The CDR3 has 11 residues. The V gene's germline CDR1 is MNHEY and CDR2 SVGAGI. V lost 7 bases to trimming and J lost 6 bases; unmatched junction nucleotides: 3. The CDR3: CASNRGGEQYF. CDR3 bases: TGTGCCAGCAACAGGGGTGGCGAGCAGTACTTC.

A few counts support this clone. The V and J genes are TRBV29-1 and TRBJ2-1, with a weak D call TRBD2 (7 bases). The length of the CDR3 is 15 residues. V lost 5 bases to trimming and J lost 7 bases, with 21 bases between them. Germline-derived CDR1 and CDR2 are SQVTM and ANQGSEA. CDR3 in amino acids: CSVSPVGGLGNEQFF. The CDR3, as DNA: TGCAGCGTTTCCCCGGTCGGGGGGCTGGGTAATGAGCAGTTCTTC.

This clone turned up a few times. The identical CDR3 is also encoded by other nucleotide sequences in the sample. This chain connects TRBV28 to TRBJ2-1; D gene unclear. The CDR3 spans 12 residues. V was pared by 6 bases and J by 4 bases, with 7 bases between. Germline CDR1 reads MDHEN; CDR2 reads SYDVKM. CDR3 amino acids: CASSLGYNEQFF. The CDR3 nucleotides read TGTGCCAGCAGCCTAGGTTACAATGAGCAGTTCTTC.

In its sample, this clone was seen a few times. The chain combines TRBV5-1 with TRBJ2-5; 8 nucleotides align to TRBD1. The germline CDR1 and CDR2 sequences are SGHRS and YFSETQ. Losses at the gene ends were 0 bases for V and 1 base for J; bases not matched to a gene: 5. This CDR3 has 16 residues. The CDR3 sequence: CASSLGTGNIQETQYF. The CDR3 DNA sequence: TGCGCCAGCAGCTTGGGGACAGGGAATATCCAAGAGACCCAGTACTTC. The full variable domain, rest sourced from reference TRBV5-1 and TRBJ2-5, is KAGVTQTPRYLIKTRGQQVTLSCSPISGHRSVSWYQQTPGQGLQFLFEYFSETQRNKGNFPGRFSGRQFSNSRSEMNVSTLELGDSALYLCASSLGTGNIQETQYFGPGTRLLVL.

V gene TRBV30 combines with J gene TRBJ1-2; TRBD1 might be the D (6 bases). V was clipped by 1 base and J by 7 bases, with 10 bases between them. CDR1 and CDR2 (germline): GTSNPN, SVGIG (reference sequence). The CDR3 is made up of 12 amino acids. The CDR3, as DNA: TGTGCCTGGAGTGCAGGGGAATCTGGCTACACCTTC. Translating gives CAWSAGESGYTF.

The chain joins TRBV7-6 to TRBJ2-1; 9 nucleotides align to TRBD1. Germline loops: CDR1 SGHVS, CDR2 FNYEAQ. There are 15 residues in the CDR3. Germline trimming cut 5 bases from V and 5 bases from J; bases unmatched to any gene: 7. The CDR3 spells CASSRGTGKDNEQFF. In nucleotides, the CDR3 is TGTGCCAGCAGCCGCGGGACAGGGAAGGACAATGAGCAGTTCTTC. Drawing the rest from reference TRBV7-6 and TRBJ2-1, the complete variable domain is GAGVSQSPRYKVTKRGQDVALRCDPISGHVSLYWYRQALGQGPEFLTYFNYEAQQDKSGLPNDRFSAERPEGSISTLTIQRTEQRDSAMYRCASSRGTGKDNEQFFGPGTRLTVL.

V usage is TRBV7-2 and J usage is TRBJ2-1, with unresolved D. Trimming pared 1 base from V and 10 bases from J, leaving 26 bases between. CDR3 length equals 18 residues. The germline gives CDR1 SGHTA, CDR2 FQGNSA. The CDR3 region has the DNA TGTGCCAGCAGCTTAGGGCCCGTAGGACGGAGCCCCTCAGAGGAGCAGTTCTTC. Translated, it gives CASSLGPVGRSPSEEQFF. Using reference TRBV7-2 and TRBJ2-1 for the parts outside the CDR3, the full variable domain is GAGVSQSPSNKVTEKGKDVELRCDPISGHTALYWYRQSLGQGLEFLIYFQGNSAPDKSGLPSDRFSAERTGGSVSTLTIQRTQQEDSAVYLCASSLGPVGRSPSEEQFFGPGTRLTVL.

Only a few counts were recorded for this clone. CDR3 residues: CAWHGTSNEQFF. In nucleotides, the CDR3 is TGTGCCTGGCACGGGACAAGCAATGAGCAGTTCTTC. V usage is TRBV30 and J usage is TRBJ2-1, with a weak D call TRBD1 (6 bases). The CDR3 totals 12 residues. Trimming left V 5 bases short and J 6 bases short, with 11 bases between. CDR1 and CDR2 from the germline V gene are GTSNPN and SVGIG (reference sequence).

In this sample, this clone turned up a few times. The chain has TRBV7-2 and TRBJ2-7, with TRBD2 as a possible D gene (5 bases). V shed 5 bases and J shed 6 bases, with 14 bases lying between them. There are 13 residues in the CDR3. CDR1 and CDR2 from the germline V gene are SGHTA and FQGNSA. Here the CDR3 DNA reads TGTGCCAGCAGCCAAAGGCTAGCCCCCGAGCAGTACTTC. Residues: CASSQRLAPEQYF.

The CDR3 region is CASSSGLAGTEAFF. CDR3 nucleotides: TGTGCCAGCAGCTCCGGGCTTGCCGGCACTGAAGCTTTCTTT. The genes are TRBV5-4 and TRBJ1-1, with D unresolved. CDR3 length equals 14 residues. Germline V CDR1 and CDR2: SGHNT, YYREEE (reference sequence). V lost 3 bases and J lost 4, with 13 bases in between.

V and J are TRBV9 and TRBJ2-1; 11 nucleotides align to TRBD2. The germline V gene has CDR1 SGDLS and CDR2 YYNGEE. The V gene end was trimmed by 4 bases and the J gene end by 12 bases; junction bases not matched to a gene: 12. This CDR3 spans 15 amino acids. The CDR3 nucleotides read TGTGCCAGCAGCACTACTAGCGGGAGTATGGGAGGGCAGTTCTTC. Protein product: CASSTTSGSMGGQFF.

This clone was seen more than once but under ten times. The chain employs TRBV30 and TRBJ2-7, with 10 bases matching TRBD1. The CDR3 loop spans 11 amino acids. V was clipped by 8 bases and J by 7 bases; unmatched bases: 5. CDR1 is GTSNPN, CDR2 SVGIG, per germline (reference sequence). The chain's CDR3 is CAGGQGREQYF. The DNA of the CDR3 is TGTGCCGGGGGACAGGGGCGAGAGCAGTACTTC.

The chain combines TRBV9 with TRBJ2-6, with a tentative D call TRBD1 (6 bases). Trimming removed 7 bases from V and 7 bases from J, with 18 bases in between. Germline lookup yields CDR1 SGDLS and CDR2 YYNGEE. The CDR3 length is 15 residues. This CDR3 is CASGKQGGVANVLTF. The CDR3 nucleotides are TGTGCCAGCGGGAAACAGGGTGGAGTCGCCAACGTCCTGACTTTC.

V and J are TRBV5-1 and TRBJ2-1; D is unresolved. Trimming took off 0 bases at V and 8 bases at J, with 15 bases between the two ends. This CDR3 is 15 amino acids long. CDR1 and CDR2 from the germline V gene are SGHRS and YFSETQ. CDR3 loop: CASSLADSTVDEQFF. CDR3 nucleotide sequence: TGCGCCAGCAGCTTGGCAGATTCCACCGTAGATGAGCAGTTCTTC.

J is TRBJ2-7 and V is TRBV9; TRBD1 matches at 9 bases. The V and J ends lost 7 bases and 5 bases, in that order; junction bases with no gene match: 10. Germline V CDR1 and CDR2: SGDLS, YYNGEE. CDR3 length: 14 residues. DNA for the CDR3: TGTGCCAGCGGCGGAACGGGACAGGGCAACGAGCAGTACTTC. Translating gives CASGGTGQGNEQYF.

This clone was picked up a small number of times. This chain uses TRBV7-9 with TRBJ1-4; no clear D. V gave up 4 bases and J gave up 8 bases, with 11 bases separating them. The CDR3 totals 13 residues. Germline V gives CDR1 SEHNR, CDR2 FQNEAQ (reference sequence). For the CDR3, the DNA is TGTGCCAGCAGCTCCGGGGTGTTGGAAAAACTGTTTTTT. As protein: CASSSGVLEKLFF.

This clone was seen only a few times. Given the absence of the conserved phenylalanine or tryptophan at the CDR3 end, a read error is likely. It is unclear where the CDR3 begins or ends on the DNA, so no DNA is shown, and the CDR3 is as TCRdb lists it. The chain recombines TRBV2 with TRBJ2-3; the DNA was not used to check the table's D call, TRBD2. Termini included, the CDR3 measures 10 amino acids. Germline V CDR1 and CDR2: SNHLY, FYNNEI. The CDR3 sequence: CASSESRLVV.

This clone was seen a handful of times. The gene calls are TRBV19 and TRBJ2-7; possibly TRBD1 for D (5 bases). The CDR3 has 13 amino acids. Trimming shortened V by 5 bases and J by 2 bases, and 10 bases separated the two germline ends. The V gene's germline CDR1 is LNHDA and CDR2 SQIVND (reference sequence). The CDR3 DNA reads TGTGCCAGTAGTCCAGGGTCAACCTACGAGCAGTACTTC. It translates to CASSPGSTYEQYF.

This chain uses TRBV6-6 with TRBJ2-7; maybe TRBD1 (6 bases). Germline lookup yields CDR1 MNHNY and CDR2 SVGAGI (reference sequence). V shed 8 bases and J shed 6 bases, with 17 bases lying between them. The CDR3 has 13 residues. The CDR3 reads CASHLAGAGEQYF. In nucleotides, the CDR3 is TGTGCCAGCCATCTCGCAGGGGCCGGCGAGCAGTACTTC.

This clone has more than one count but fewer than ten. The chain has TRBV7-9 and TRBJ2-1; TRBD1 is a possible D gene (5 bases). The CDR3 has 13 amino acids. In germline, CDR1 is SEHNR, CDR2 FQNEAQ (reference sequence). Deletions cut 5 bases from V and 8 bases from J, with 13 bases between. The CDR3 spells CASSERQSHEQFF. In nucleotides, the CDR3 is TGTGCCAGCAGCGAAAGACAGAGCCATGAGCAGTTCTTC.